These 3 T cell receptor beta chains came from one sample sequenced in a study of T cell repertoires in cytomegalovirus infection. These receptors' targets are unknown. One entry per CDR3 protein results from TCRdb running MiXCR on the reads. Found here are 750,000 to 950,000 distinct CDR3 sequences, 29% of them singletons; the top ten hold around 13%. The material was cultured CD8+ T cells from PBMCs, obtained from culture after CMV antigen stimulation. These receptors were obtained from a human donor in good health (CMV status not recorded). Some clones in this sample may be carry-over from other donors' samples.

The table lists this clonotype with many counts. The chain employs TRBV7-3 and TRBJ1-1; maybe TRBD1 (6 bases). Trimming left V 5 bases short and J 6 bases short, with 13 bases between. Looked up from germline, CDR1 is SGHTA and CDR2 is FQGTGA. The CDR3 is 13 residues long. The CDR3 here is CASSSTGLPEAFF. DNA for the CDR3: TGTGCCAGCAGCAGTACAGGGCTCCCTGAAGCTTTCTTT.

The chain carries TRBV27 and TRBJ2-7; no reliable D call. Germline loops: CDR1 MNHEY, CDR2 SMNVEV (reference sequence). The CDR3 totals 15 residues. Trimming left V 3 bases short and J 2 bases short, with 14 bases between. Here the CDR3 DNA reads TGTGCCAGCAGTTTCGGCCCGGTACAGACCTACGAGCAGTACTTC. It translates to CASSFGPVQTYEQYF.

This clonotype was picked up a small number of times. The chain couples TRBV6-5 to TRBJ2-1, with no clear D. The CDR3 runs 14 residues. Germline V gene sequence: CDR1 MNHEY, CDR2 SVGAGI. V lost 2 bases, J lost 8 bases, and 13 bases lay in between. CDR3 sequence reads: CASSYGVGFDEQFF. The CDR3 nucleotides are TGTGCCAGCAGTTACGGGGTAGGGTTTGATGAGCAGTTCTTC.